What follows are 27 T cell receptor beta chains derived from one specimen sequenced in a study of T-cell memory formation after mild COVID-19. Via MiXCR, TCRdb re-called the 5' RACE reads, giving one row per CDR3 protein. The table shows 300,000 to 350,000 distinct CDR3 sequences, with roughly 21% occurring only once. The specimen sequenced was PBMCs or a T cell subset sorted from them (not recorded which). Receptors were obtained from a man aged 18 to 29 who had mild COVID-19 (a few samples of this study predate the infection). Cell type and time point are not known.

This clonotype was counted only a few times. The chain couples TRBV4-3 to TRBJ1-2; 9 nucleotides line up with TRBD1. The CDR3 has 15 amino acids. CDR1 LGHNA and CDR2 YSLEER come from the germline V gene. The ends lost 2 bases at V and 2 bases at J; junction bases unmatched: 3. The CDR3 loop is CASSQPGTGNYGYTF. The CDR3 DNA is TGCGCCAGCAGCCAACCCGGGACAGGGAACTATGGCTACACCTTC.

This chain links TRBV5-3 with TRBJ2-1; D is possibly TRBD2 (6 bases). TRBV5-3 is placed among ORFs of uncertain function. CDR3 length equals 18 residues. The V and J ends lost 1 base and 4 bases respectively, with 21 bases between them. CDR3 in DNA: TGTGCCAGAAGCTTGTCGGGACTCGTACCGAAGGAGTACAATGAGCAGTTCTTC. It yields the protein CARSLSGLVPKEYNEQFF.

The CDR3, as DNA: TGTGCCAGCAGCTTAGGCAGGGCAGGCTACAATGAGCAGTTCTTC. The encoded protein is CASSLGRAGYNEQFF. The rearrangement joins TRBV11-2 to TRBJ2-1, with D possibly TRBD1 on 5 matching bases. This CDR3 comprises 15 residues. In germline, CDR1 is SGHAT, CDR2 FQNNGV. The V end was cut by 1 base, the J end by 3 bases, with 10 bases between.

This clonotype has just a few counts. CDR3 nucleotide sequence: TGTGCCAGCAGCGTAGCGGACAGGGGTTACCAGCCCCAGCATTTT. Its protein is CASSVADRGYQPQHF. The chain links TRBV9 to TRBJ1-5; 9 bases align to TRBD1. This CDR3 has 15 residues. V shed 0 bases, J shed 7 bases, and the junction held 5 bases outside the gene matches. Germline loops: CDR1 SGDLS, CDR2 YYNGEE.

This clonotype was found a few times. The chain has TRBV7-9 and TRBJ2-2; D remains unclear. The V and J ends lost 4 bases and 0 bases respectively, with 15 bases between them. Germline V gene sequence: CDR1 SEHNR, CDR2 FQNEAQ (reference sequence). CDR3 size: 17 residues. DNA of the CDR3: TGTGCCAGCAGCTATCGAAACGGGTTCGCGAACACCGGGGAGCTGTTTTTT. Amino acids: CASSYRNGFANTGELFF.

The chain links TRBV20-1 to TRBJ1-2; D is possibly TRBD1 (5 bases). Germline V lookup: CDR1 DFQATT, CDR2 SNEGSKA (reference sequence). Trimming stripped 0 bases from V and 4 bases from J, with 12 bases between. The length of the CDR3 is 14 residues. The CDR3 DNA follows: TGCAGTGCTAGAGACCGGGACTTAGCCTATGGCTACACCTTC. It is translated as CSARDRDLAYGYTF.

V usage is TRBV5-1 and J usage is TRBJ1-1; D unresolved. The germline V gene encodes CDR1 SGHRS and CDR2 YFSETQ. The length of the CDR3 is 17 residues. Trimming removed 0 bases at V and 4 bases at J, with 19 bases between. CDR3 residues: CASSLDPSRPVRTEAFF. CDR3 nucleotide sequence: TGCGCCAGCAGCTTGGACCCATCAAGACCGGTGCGCACTGAAGCTTTCTTT.

This clonotype showed up just a few times. This sequence joins TRBV15 and TRBJ1-1, with 8 bases aligning to TRBD1. The V and J ends lost 5 bases and 7 bases, in that order; junction bases with no gene match: 18. Germline values: CDR1 LNHNV, CDR2 YYDKDF (reference sequence). CDR3 length: 17 amino acids. CDR3 nucleotides: TGTGCCACCAGCTCGATTGGACAGGGAGGGCAACAGGTTGAAGCTTTCTTT. Its protein product is CATSSIGQGGQQVEAFF.

The chain uses TRBV28 and TRBJ1-2, with a possible D match to TRBD1 (5 bases). Trimming left V 6 bases short and J 0 bases short, with 14 bases between. CDR1 MDHEN and CDR2 SYDVKM come from the germline V gene. The CDR3 consists of 15 residues. CDR3 DNA sequence: TGTGCCAGCAGCTTCACCGACAGAGCTAACTATGGCTACACCTTC. Translating it yields CASSFTDRANYGYTF.

In its sample, this clonotype was seen a few times. This chain uses TRBV4-1 with TRBJ1-2; D is possibly TRBD1 (6 bases). CDR3 length: 16 amino acids. The germline gives CDR1 MGHRA, CDR2 YSYEKL. The V and J ends lost 3 bases and 7 bases respectively, with 21 bases between them. In nucleotides, the CDR3 is TGCGCCAGCAGCCAGCGCGGGGGCGCGGTTCCATCTGGCTACACCTTC. Its translation: CASSQRGGAVPSGYTF.

There are a few counts of this clonotype. This rearrangement joins TRBV7-2 to TRBJ2-3, with D perhaps TRBD1 (5 bases). Germline V CDR1 and CDR2: SGHTA, FQGNSA. V shed 5 bases and J shed 4 bases, with 13 bases lying between them. This CDR3 has 14 amino acids. The CDR3: CASSPDWGADTQYF. The CDR3 nucleotides read TGTGCCAGCAGCCCCGACTGGGGCGCAGATACGCAGTATTTT.

CDR3 amino acids: CASSGRTRRECEQYV. The CDR3 DNA is TGTGCCAGCAGCGGCCGGACGAGGCGCGAATGCGAGCAGTACGTC. The rearrangement joins TRBV21-1 to TRBJ2-7; the table's D call of TRBD1 was not tested on the DNA. TRBV21-1 is deemed a pseudogene. The CDR3 covers 15 residues.

The rearrangement uses TRBV11-2 and TRBJ2-1; D ambiguous. CDR1 is SGHAT, CDR2 FQNNGV, per germline. Trimming pared 0 bases from V and 7 bases from J, leaving 4 bases between. The CDR3 consists of 12 residues. The CDR3 reads CASSLDRNEQFF. The CDR3 nucleotides are TGTGCCAGCAGCTTAGATCGTAATGAGCAGTTCTTC.

The chain carries TRBV6-5 and TRBJ2-1; possible D gene TRBD1, 6 bases. V lost 5 bases, J lost 8 bases, and 10 bases lay in between. From germline, CDR1 is MNHEY and CDR2 SVGAGI. The CDR3 contains 12 residues. The DNA for the CDR3 is TGTGCCAGCAGTATACAGGGTTATGAGCAGTTCTTC. Residues: CASSIQGYEQFF.

The CDR3 DNA sequence: TGTGCCAGCAGCGTAGGTCGGGGGTACAATGAGCAGTTCTTC. Its translation is CASSVGRGYNEQFF. The chain joins TRBV9 to TRBJ2-1, with D possibly being TRBD2 (6 bases). The V end was cut by 0 bases, the J end by 4 bases, with 8 bases between. Germline V gene lookup returns CDR1 SGDLS and CDR2 YYNGEE. The CDR3 runs to 14 residues. Full variable domain (rest looked up from reference TRBV9 and TRBJ2-1): DSGVTQTPKHLITATGQRVTLRCSPRSGDLSVYWYQQSLDQGLQFLIQYYNGEERAKGNILERFSAQQFPDLHSELNLSSLELGDSALYFCASSVGRGYNEQFFGPGTRLTVL.

This clonotype was detected only a few times. The rearrangement uses TRBV10-2 and TRBJ2-7; D is unresolved. CDR3 length: 12 residues. The germline V gene encodes CDR1 WSHSY and CDR2 SAAADI. The V gene lost 0 bases and the J gene lost 6 bases, with 6 bases spanning the gap. In nucleotides, the CDR3 is TGCGCCAGCAGTGAGTCGTTCACCGAGCAGTACTTC. Translation gives CASSESFTEQYF.

The DNA of the CDR3 is TGCAGTGCTAGTCAAGGGTCCGGGGGCTACGAGCAGTACTTC. This translates into CSASQGSGGYEQYF. This chain uses TRBV20-1 with TRBJ2-7, with a weak D call TRBD2 (6 bases). Germline values: CDR1 DFQATT, CDR2 SNEGSKA (reference sequence). The CDR3 is 14 residues long. V lost 3 bases and J lost 3, with 15 bases in between.

The sample holds a few counts of this clonotype. The chain joins TRBV7-8 to TRBJ2-2; 7 nucleotides agree with TRBD1. The trim removed 5 bases at V and 6 bases at J, leaving 9 bases unmatched. Germline V gene data show CDR1 as SGHVS and CDR2 as FQNEAQ. The CDR3 runs to 15 residues. The CDR3 sequence: CASSTLTGRAGELFF. The CDR3 DNA reads TGTGCCAGCAGCACGTTGACAGGGCGGGCCGGGGAGCTGTTTTTT.

The chain carries TRBV20-1 and TRBJ2-7; 8 bases fit TRBD2. CDR1 and CDR2 (germline): DFQATT, SNEGSKA (reference sequence). V lost 6 bases and J lost 3; bases outside the gene matches: 7. This CDR3 has 13 residues. The CDR3 DNA is TGCAGTGCCCGGGGGGGCGTAGTCTACGAGCAGTACGTC. This encodes CSARGGVVYEQYV.

The V and J genes are TRBV20-1 and TRBJ1-5; weak D call: TRBD1 (6 bases). V dropped 5 bases and J dropped 0 bases, with 17 bases sitting between them. The CDR3 is 16 amino acids. Germline values: CDR1 DFQATT, CDR2 SNEGSKA (reference sequence). As DNA, the CDR3 is TGCAGTGCTGCCAGGGGACCCCCCTATAGCAATCAGCCCCAGCATTTT. Protein sequence: CSAARGPPYSNQPQHF.

This clonotype was seen only a few times. V gene TRBV4-1 combines with J gene TRBJ1-2; a weak D match, TRBD1 (5 bases). V was pared by 4 bases and J by 8 bases, with 14 bases between. This CDR3 has 13 residues. Germline V gene sequence: CDR1 MGHRA, CDR2 YSYEKL. The CDR3 sequence: CASSLGWRGGYTF. The CDR3 DNA reads TGCGCCAGCAGCCTAGGGTGGAGGGGCGGCTACACCTTC.

The V gene is TRBV12-3 or TRBV12-4, the J gene TRBJ2-2, with 7 nucleotides matching TRBD1. CDR3 length: 15 residues. The J segment lost 5 bases and the V segment lost 5 bases, leaving 8 bases of the junction unmatched. For the CDR3, the DNA is TGTGCCAGCAGTCCTGAGACAGGGCGGACCGGGGAGCTGTTTTTT. It specifies CASSPETGRTGELFF.

This clonotype was seen a handful of times. The CDR3 region has the DNA TGTGCCAGCAGCTTAGAGCGGGGGGGCCTCGATGAGCAGTTCTTC. Amino acids: CASSLERGGLDEQFF. The chain recombines TRBV7-9 with TRBJ2-1, with 10 bases identical to TRBD2. Germline V gene lookup returns CDR1 SEHNR and CDR2 FQNEAQ (reference sequence). V trimming: 1 base; J trimming: 8 bases; junction bases outside the gene matches: 5. The CDR3 runs to 15 residues.

This clonotype was counted only a few times. The chain recombines TRBV12-3 or TRBV12-4 with TRBJ2-3; D is unclear. This CDR3 spans 13 amino acids. V lost 6 bases, J lost 1 base, and 8 bases lay in between. This chain's CDR3 is CASRKIRTDTQYF. The CDR3 bases are TGTGCCAGCAGGAAGATTCGCACAGATACGCAGTATTTT.

The V gene is TRBV9, the J gene TRBJ2-3; D may be TRBD1 or TRBD2 (5 bases each). CDR3 length: 15 residues. CDR1 is SGDLS, CDR2 YYNGEE, per germline. Trimming cost V 4 bases and J 2 bases, with 14 bases left between them. For the CDR3, the DNA is TGTGCCAGCAGCACGTCCGGGGCCCCCACAGATACGCAGTATTTT. Its translation is CASSTSGAPTDTQYF.

This clonotype was counted between two and nine times. The chain combines TRBV6-5 with TRBJ2-5, with 9 bases fitting TRBD2. Germline CDR1 reads MNHEY; CDR2 reads SVGAGI. CDR3 length equals 14 residues. V was pared by 4 bases and J by 5 bases, with 5 bases of the junction left unmatched. CDR3: CASSSAGGPETQYF. The CDR3 DNA reads TGTGCCAGCAGTTCGGCGGGGGGGCCCGAGACCCAGTACTTC.

The chain uses TRBV29-1 and TRBJ2-5, with 10 bases that match TRBD1. Germline V gives CDR1 SQVTM, CDR2 ANQGSEA. The CDR3 totals 13 residues. After removal of 8 bases from V and 4 bases from J, the junction contained 7 bases not matched to a gene. CDR3 coding DNA: TGCAGCACCCGACAGGGGGCATCAGAGACCCAGTACTTC. Translation gives CSTRQGASETQYF.